What follows are 17 T cell receptor beta chains derived from one specimen sequenced in a study of blood T cell repertoires in COVID-19. The assay was immunoSEQ multiplex PCR, and TCRdb's table has in-frame clones only and misses some. The sample has some 220,000 clones, roughly nine tenths seen once. Sequenced: PBMCs or T cells enriched from blood (not recorded which). The receptor source for this set is a woman under 30 in a cohort exposed to, infected with or recovered from COVID-19 (not recorded which).

J is TRBJ1-6 and V is TRBV28; 7 bases align to TRBD1. CDR3 length equals 19 residues. With V trimmed by 7 bases and J by 6 bases, 21 bases remained unmatched. The germline V gene has CDR1 MDHEN and CDR2 SYDVKM. CDR3 coding DNA: TGTGCCAGCACCTCACCCGGGGCCGGGACAGCACTATCTAATTCACCCCTCCACTTT. This translates into CASTSPGAGTALSNSPLHF.

This clone was seen only once. V is TRBV27 and J is TRBJ1-5; D is perhaps TRBD1 (5 bases). The CDR3 is made up of 15 amino acids. Germline V CDR1 and CDR2: MNHEY, SMNVEV (reference sequence). Trimming took 10 bases from V and 3 from J, leaving 19 bases between them. CDR3 region: CATRAELYTNQPQHF. As DNA, the CDR3 is TGTGCCACCAGGGCGGAGTTGTATACCAATCAGCCCCAGCATTTT.

This chain links TRBV18 with TRBJ1-1; 7 nucleotides align to TRBD1. CDR3 length: 15 amino acids. V shed 6 bases, J shed 0 bases, and the junction held 7 bases outside the gene matches. In germline, CDR1 is KGHSH, CDR2 LQKENI. The CDR3 bases are TGTGCCAGCTCGCAACAAACAGGGGTGAACACTGAAGCTTTCTTT. Translated: CASSQQTGVNTEAFF.

This sequence joins TRBV27 and TRBJ1-1; the D gene is possibly TRBD1 (5 bases). The germline V and J ends were trimmed by 5 bases and 3 bases, with 19 bases remaining between them. Germline V gene sequence: CDR1 MNHEY, CDR2 SMNVEV (reference sequence). CDR3 length equals 16 residues. The chain's CDR3 is CASSRSVTAGDTEAFF. DNA of the CDR3: TGTGCCAGCAGTCGCTCGGTGACAGCGGGAGACACTGAAGCTTTCTTT.

The rearrangement links TRBV2 to TRBJ2-2, with a weak D call TRBD1 (5 bases). From germline, CDR1 is SNHLY and CDR2 FYNNEI. The CDR3 runs to 14 residues. Between the trimmed V and J ends, which lost 4 bases and 3 bases, there was a span of 9 bases. DNA of the CDR3: TGTGCCAGCAGTGTTCAAGGGGACACCGGGGAGCTGTTTTTT. It yields the protein CASSVQGDTGELFF.

V and J are TRBV28 and TRBJ2-2; tentatively, D is TRBD2 (5 bases). Germline values: CDR1 MDHEN, CDR2 SYDVKM. V lost 6 bases, J lost 3 bases, and 29 bases lay in between. CDR3 length equals 20 residues. The CDR3 DNA reads TGTGCCAGCAGCCCACTAGAGACTACCCGGACGCCGTGGGACACCGGGGAGCTGTTTTTT. Its translation is CASSPLETTRTPWDTGELFF.

The genes are TRBV24-1 and TRBJ2-7, with 7 nucleotides matching TRBD1. Unmatched junction bases numbered 10, after V lost 5 bases and J lost 4 bases. The V gene's germline CDR1 is KGHDR and CDR2 SFDVKD. The CDR3 contains 15 residues. The chain's CDR3 is CATSGKSGTEYEQYF. CDR3 nucleotide sequence: TGTGCCACCAGTGGGAAGTCCGGGACAGAGTACGAGCAGTACTTC.

The chain links TRBV2 to TRBJ2-5; TRBD2 matches 12 bases. Germline CDR1 and CDR2: SNHLY and FYNNEI. V gave up 8 bases and J gave up 4 bases; unmatched junction bases: 14. This CDR3 is 17 amino acids long. The CDR3 protein is CASRGVLTSGGGETQYF. The CDR3 DNA reads as TGTGCCAGCCGAGGGGTTTTGACTAGCGGGGGAGGAGAGACCCAGTACTTC.

In the case of this clone: Additional DNA sequences in this sample encode the identical CDR3. The chain combines TRBV4-1 with TRBJ1-1, with D perhaps matching TRBD1 (5 bases). CDR3 length equals 13 residues. V lost 2 bases to trimming and J lost 4 bases, with 8 bases between them. Germline V lookup: CDR1 MGHRA, CDR2 YSYEKL. The chain's CDR3 is CASSQTGSTEAFF. The CDR3 DNA is TGCGCCAGCAGCCAAACAGGCTCCACTGAAGCTTTCTTT.

This rearrangement joins TRBV10-1 to TRBJ2-3, with 7 positions matching TRBD2. This CDR3 has 14 amino acids. CDR1 is WNHNN and CDR2 is SYGVQD in the germline V gene (reference sequence). V shed 7 bases and J 2 bases; nucleotides not matched to a gene: 6. The CDR3 sequence: CASTAGENTDTQYF. In DNA, the CDR3 is TGCGCCAGCACGGCGGGAGAGAACACAGATACGCAGTATTTT.

The rearrangement uses TRBV19 and TRBJ1-2; D is unclear. Trimming shortened V by 0 bases and J by 5 bases, and 13 bases separated the two germline ends. The CDR3 totals 15 residues. Per the germline V gene, CDR1 is LNHDA and CDR2 is SQIVND (reference sequence). The DNA of the CDR3 is TGTGCCAGTAGTATAGAATCCCGCAGCGCTTATGGCTACACCTTC. Translation: CASSIESRSAYGYTF. Together with reference TRBV19 and TRBJ1-2, the CDR3 gives the full variable domain: DGGITQSPKYLFRKEGQNVTLSCEQNLNHDAMYWYRQDPGQGLRLIYYSQIVNDFQKGDIAEGYSVSREKKESFPLTVTSAQKNPTAFYLCASSIESRSAYGYTFGSGTRLTVV.

The chain links TRBV27 to TRBJ1-5, with TRBD1 identical over 11 bases. V was pared by 8 bases and J by 7 bases, with 4 bases of the junction left unmatched. This CDR3 region has 13 residues. Germline V lookup: CDR1 MNHEY, CDR2 SMNVEV (reference sequence). DNA for the CDR3: TGTGCCAGCGCCGGGACAGGGGGACAGCCCCAGCATTTT. Its translation is CASAGTGGQPQHF.

J is TRBJ1-1 and V is TRBV28; 7 bases map to TRBD1. Per the germline V gene, CDR1 is MDHEN and CDR2 is SYDVKM. The CDR3 extends over 15 amino acids. With V trimmed by 6 bases and J by 4 bases, 11 bases remained unmatched. CDR3 sequence (DNA): TGTGCCAGCAGCCCCATAACAGGGGATGGCACTGAAGCTTTCTTT. It yields the protein CASSPITGDGTEAFF.

The chain employs TRBV6-2 or TRBV6-3 and TRBJ1-5; 9 bases are a match to TRBD1. CDR1 and CDR2 (germline): MNHEY, SVGEGT. CDR3 length: 17 amino acids. The V gene end was trimmed by 4 bases and the J gene end by 7 bases; junction bases not matched to a gene: 14. The CDR3 DNA reads TGTGCCAGCAGTTGGACGCCGGGACAGGGAAAAGGACAGCCCCAGCATTTT. It codes for CASSWTPGQGKGQPQHF.

The gene calls are TRBV7-9 and TRBJ2-1, with a tentative D call TRBD2 (6 bases). The germline CDR1 and CDR2 sequences are SEHNR and FQNEAQ (reference sequence). Between the trimmed V and J ends, which lost 2 bases and 0 bases, there was a span of 14 bases. This CDR3 spans 17 amino acids. The CDR3 nucleotides are TGTGCCAGCAGCTTAAGTCACCGGGGGACCTCCTACAATGAGCAGTTCTTC. Translated, it gives CASSLSHRGTSYNEQFF.

The count of this clone is one. The chain carries TRBV5-1 and TRBJ1-1, with D tentatively TRBD1 (5 bases). The CDR3 has 14 residues. Trimming removed 0 bases from V and 5 bases from J, with 11 bases in between. Germline lookup yields CDR1 SGHRS and CDR2 YFSETQ. The CDR3 bases are TGCGCCAGCAGCTTGGTTAAGGGGAATACTGAAGCTTTCTTT. Translation: CASSLVKGNTEAFF.

This sequence joins TRBV5-8 and TRBJ1-1; weak D call: TRBD1 (6 bases). Trimming took 2 bases from V and 5 from J, leaving 10 bases between them. The CDR3 has 13 residues. Germline CDR1 is SGHTS and CDR2 is YDEGEE. The CDR3 loop is CASSFYRETEAFF. The CDR3 DNA follows: TGTGCCAGCAGCTTCTACAGGGAGACTGAAGCTTTCTTT.